This T cell receptor beta chain was recovered during a study of a mutant IDH1 vaccine in newly diagnosed glioma. About the research overall: There were approximately 60% males and roughly 38% females among treated patients, whose mean age was about 44 years.

TCRdb's table, derived via immunoSEQ multiplex PCR, lists solely in-frame clones and lacks some. The sample carries 80,000 to 100,000 clones, over 75% recorded once. V trimming: 5 bases; J trimming: 2 bases; junction bases outside the gene matches: 4. The CDR3 consists of 16 residues. The germline CDR1 and CDR2 sequences are SGHTA and FQGNSA. Time point indicated: baseline, week 1 (first vaccination visit). Treatment defined: pre-vaccination baseline after standard-of-care therapy. The donors' diagnosis was new WHO grade 3 or 4 astrocytoma that was IDH1-mutant and ATRX-lost. The receptor's source is a man aged 40-49 years with glioma. Some clones in this sample may be carry-over from other donors' samples. This material consisted of PBMCs, taken from a glioma patient treated with radiotherapy, temozolomide or both. The chain uses TRBV7-2 and TRBJ2-5, with 14 bases that match TRBD2. CDR3 amino acids: CASSVGLAGEQETQYF. In DNA, the CDR3 is TGTGCCAGCAGCGTGGGACTAGCGGGGGAACAAGAGACCCAGTACTTC.